A single sample gave rise to the 31 T cell receptor beta chains below, sequenced in a study of shared clonotypes between healthy human individuals. Naive-designated CD8 cells lacked CD45RO, were positively enriched for CCR7, and omitted terminally differentiated effector memory CD45RA+ cells. TCRdb's copy holds only in-frame clones and misses some; the assay was immunoSEQ multiplex PCR. The sample lists 760,000 or so clones; 96% were seen once. Sequencing was carried out using naive CD8+ T cells sorted from blood. Receptors were obtained from a man younger than 40 in good health.

The genes are TRBV11-2 and TRBJ1-1, with 7 bases lining up with TRBD1. CDR3 length: 17 amino acids. CDR1 and CDR2 from the germline V gene are SGHAT and FQNNGV. V was pared by 0 bases and J by 1 base, with 8 bases of the junction left unmatched. The CDR3 DNA reads TGTGCCAGCAGCTTAGACCCCTTCGACAGGGAGAACACTGAAGCTTTCTTT. Translating it yields CASSLDPFDRENTEAFF.

CDR3 residues: CASSEAAGRSYNEQFF. In nucleotides, the CDR3 is TGTGCCAGCAGCGAGGCGGCGGGACGTTCCTACAATGAGCAGTTCTTC. V usage is TRBV9 and J usage is TRBJ2-1; perhaps TRBD2 as D (6 bases). The CDR3 covers 16 residues. Looked up from germline, CDR1 is SGDLS and CDR2 is YYNGEE. V dropped 3 bases and J dropped 1 base, with 14 bases sitting between them.

The rearrangement joins TRBV2 to TRBJ1-1; weak D call: TRBD1 (5 bases). Trimming stripped 6 bases from V and 1 base from J, with 15 bases between. Germline CDR1 and CDR2: SNHLY and FYNNEI. The CDR3 is made up of 15 amino acids. Here the CDR3 DNA reads TGTGCCAGCAGCGTAAGGGGCTTGGGGAACACTGAAGCTTTCTTT. This gives the protein CASSVRGLGNTEAFF.

V and J are TRBV7-9 and TRBJ1-1, with unresolved D. The CDR3 sequence is 15 residues long. The V and J ends lost 0 bases and 0 bases respectively, with 8 bases between them. Germline V gives CDR1 SEHNR, CDR2 FQNEAQ (reference sequence). The CDR3 region is CASSLAAPLNTEAFF. DNA for the CDR3: TGTGCCAGCAGCTTAGCCGCACCCCTGAACACTGAAGCTTTCTTT. Complete variable domain (other parts from reference TRBV7-9 and TRBJ1-1): DTGVSQNPRHKITKRGQNVTFRCDPISEHNRLYWYRQTLGQGPEFLTYFQNEAQLEKSRLLSDRFSAERPKGSFSTLEIQRTEQGDSAMYLCASSLAAPLNTEAFFGQGTRLTVV.

This chain links TRBV7-6 with TRBJ2-1; 10 bases fit TRBD2. V dropped 1 base and J dropped 1; count of bases not matched to a gene: 10. The CDR3 runs to 19 residues. Germline V lookup: CDR1 SGHVS, CDR2 FNYEAQ. The CDR3 DNA reads as TGTGCCAGCAGCTTAGAGTCTAGTACTAGCGGGGAATCCTACAATGAGCAGTTCTTC. As protein: CASSLESSTSGESYNEQFF.

This chain links TRBV2 with TRBJ2-2, with no clear D. Germline V CDR1 and CDR2: SNHLY, FYNNEI. This CDR3 has 15 amino acids. Trimming cost V 5 bases and J 0 bases, with 10 bases left between them. CDR3 in DNA: TGTGCCAGCAGTCGAGGCCTATCGAACACCGGGGAGCTGTTTTTT. It specifies CASSRGLSNTGELFF.

The chain combines TRBV5-1 with TRBJ1-1, with a tentative D call TRBD1 (6 bases). With 4 bases removed from V and 4 bases from J, the gap between germline ends came to 8 bases. The CDR3 has 12 amino acids. CDR1 and CDR2 from the germline V gene are SGHRS and YFSETQ. The CDR3: CASSPGATEAFF. As DNA, the CDR3 is TGCGCCAGCAGCCCAGGGGCCACTGAAGCTTTCTTT.

The rearrangement uses TRBV11-2 and TRBJ2-1; D is ambiguous. The CDR3 runs 11 residues. CDR1 is SGHAT, CDR2 FQNNGV, per germline. V was cut by 4 bases and J by 10 bases, with 8 bases left in between. Here the CDR3 DNA reads TGTGCCAGCAGCTCCCGCATAGAGCAGTTCTTC. It encodes CASSSRIEQFF.

This chain links TRBV5-4 with TRBJ2-3, with unresolved D. The length of the CDR3 is 12 residues. CDR1 SGHNT and CDR2 YYREEE come from the germline V gene (reference sequence). The V gene lost 3 bases and the J gene lost 3 bases, with 5 bases spanning the gap. The CDR3 nucleotides read TGTGCCAGCAGCTCTAGAACAGATACGCAGTATTTT. It is translated as CASSSRTDTQYF.

This clone was picked up a small number of times. Other DNA variants within this sample encode the same CDR3. The V gene is TRBV7-9, the J gene TRBJ2-3; D gene unclear. The CDR3 is made up of 12 amino acids. V gave up 1 base and J gave up 5 bases, with 4 bases separating them. Germline CDR1 SEHNR, CDR2 FQNEAQ (reference sequence). The CDR3 here is CASSLGLDTQYF. The DNA for the CDR3 is TGTGCCAGCAGCTTAGGATTAGATACGCAGTATTTT.

The chain employs TRBV4-1 and TRBJ2-3, with D unclear. The CDR3 spans 15 residues. With 2 bases removed from V and 1 base from J, the gap between germline ends came to 10 bases. CDR1 MGHRA and CDR2 YSYEKL come from the germline V gene. The CDR3 is CASSQRADRTDTQYF. The CDR3, as DNA: TGCGCCAGCAGCCAAAGGGCGGACCGCACAGATACGCAGTATTTT.

The chain is built from TRBV9 and TRBJ1-1; D remains ambiguous. The germline V and J ends were trimmed by 0 bases and 5 bases, with 8 bases remaining between them. This CDR3 comprises 13 residues. Germline-derived CDR1 and CDR2 are SGDLS and YYNGEE. The CDR3 DNA follows: TGTGCCAGCAGCGTAGCTCCCTTAACTGAAGCTTTCTTT. This codes for CASSVAPLTEAFF.

The genes are TRBV5-1 and TRBJ2-7; no definite D call. CDR3 length equals 14 residues. CDR1 is SGHRS and CDR2 is YFSETQ in the germline V gene. Trimming stripped 0 bases from V and 7 bases from J, with 14 bases between. CDR3 in amino acids: CASSLVSGRIEQYF. In DNA form, the CDR3 reads TGCGCCAGCAGCTTGGTATCCGGGCGGATTGAGCAGTACTTC.

The rearrangement joins TRBV6-1 to TRBJ2-7; 15 bases match TRBD2. CDR1 is MNHNS and CDR2 is SASEGT in the germline V gene. The V segment lost 2 bases and the J segment 1 base; nucleotides outside the gene matches: 15. This CDR3 is built from 21 residues. In nucleotides, the CDR3 is TGTGCCAGCAGTGAACTTGGACTAGCGGGAGGGCTGTCCCACATGTCCTACGAGCAGTACTTC. It codes for CASSELGLAGGLSHMSYEQYF.

This rearrangement joins TRBV6-5 to TRBJ2-1; D uncertain. CDR1 is MNHEY and CDR2 is SVGAGI in the germline V gene. V was clipped by 6 bases and J by 2 bases, with 8 bases between them. The CDR3 is 13 residues long. CDR3 loop: CASRGQAYNEQFF. CDR3 DNA sequence: TGTGCCAGCAGAGGGCAGGCCTACAATGAGCAGTTCTTC.

The V gene is TRBV5-1, the J gene TRBJ2-6; D is ambiguous. This CDR3 contains 18 residues. Trimming left V 0 bases short and J 0 bases short, with 13 bases between. Germline V gene lookup returns CDR1 SGHRS and CDR2 YFSETQ. DNA of the CDR3: TGCGCCAGCAGCTTGGAGGTCATATACCACTCTGGGGCCAACGTCCTGACTTTC. This sequence encodes CASSLEVIYHSGANVLTF.

The chain joins TRBV5-1 to TRBJ2-7; the match to TRBD2 covers 16 bases. This CDR3 has 17 residues. V lost 4 bases and J lost 5; bases outside the gene matches: 9. Germline lookup yields CDR1 SGHRS and CDR2 YFSETQ. The CDR3 DNA reads as TGCGCCAGCAGCCCCGGGACTAGCGGGAGGGCCCAGGACGAGCAGTACTTC. Translated: CASSPGTSGRAQDEQYF.

The chain employs TRBV7-9 and TRBJ2-7; either TRBD1 or TRBD2 may supply D (5 bases each). V was trimmed by 8 bases and J by 5 bases, leaving 16 bases between them. This CDR3 has 13 residues. Germline V gives CDR1 SEHNR, CDR2 FQNEAQ (reference sequence). CDR3: CASLGDENHEQYF. Written as DNA, the CDR3 is TGTGCCAGCTTGGGGGACGAGAACCACGAGCAGTACTTC.

This clone was seen once. This chain links TRBV7-8 with TRBJ2-1; D not resolved. Deletions cut 8 bases from V and 0 bases from J, with 8 bases between. Germline-derived CDR1 and CDR2 are SGHVS and FQNEAQ. CDR3 length equals 13 residues. This CDR3 reads CASSRSSYNEQFF. DNA of the CDR3: TGTGCCAGCTCGCGGAGCTCCTACAATGAGCAGTTCTTC.

The rearrangement joins TRBV6-1 to TRBJ1-2; D gene ambiguous. CDR1 is MNHNS and CDR2 is SASEGT in the germline V gene. V was trimmed by 7 bases and J by 2 bases, leaving 11 bases between them. The CDR3 is 13 amino acids. CDR3: CASIPKTNYGYTF. The CDR3 DNA sequence: TGTGCCAGCATCCCGAAGACCAACTATGGCTACACCTTC.

Remarks on this clone: Other DNA sequences from this sample encode an identical CDR3 as well. The rearrangement uses TRBV5-4 and TRBJ2-1, with no clear D. Trimming took 0 bases from V and 7 from J, leaving 2 bases between them. The germline CDR1 and CDR2 sequences are SGHNT and YYREEE (reference sequence). The CDR3 is made up of 11 amino acids. The chain's CDR3 is CASSLGNEQFF. In nucleotides, the CDR3 is TGTGCCAGCAGCTTGGGGAATGAGCAGTTCTTC.

V and J are TRBV27 and TRBJ2-7; unclear D gene. This CDR3 has 14 amino acids. V was clipped by 3 bases and J by 2 bases, with 11 bases between them. Germline assignment: CDR1 MNHEY and CDR2 SMNVEV (reference sequence). In DNA, the CDR3 is TGTGCCAGCAGTTTTCTCGCCAGACCCTACGAGCAGTACTTC. It yields the protein CASSFLARPYEQYF.

The chain is built from TRBV5-6 and TRBJ2-2; no reliable D call. V lost 4 bases to trimming and J lost 3 bases, with 19 bases between them. CDR3 length: 17 residues. CDR1 and CDR2 from the germline V gene are SGHDT and YYEEEE. The CDR3 sequence: CASSPPPGLTYTGELFF. For the CDR3, the DNA is TGTGCCAGCAGCCCACCTCCGGGCCTAACCTACACCGGGGAGCTGTTTTTT.

This chain joins TRBV9 and TRBJ2-1, with TRBD2 matching over 8 bases. The CDR3 consists of 15 residues. The ends lost 4 bases at V and 5 bases at J; junction bases unmatched: 8. Germline V gives CDR1 SGDLS, CDR2 YYNGEE. CDR3 bases: TGTGCCAGCAGCCCCAGTGGCGGGGGGAACAATGAGCAGTTCTTC. Its protein product is CASSPSGGGNNEQFF.

The chain employs TRBV13 and TRBJ2-1; either TRBD1 or TRBD2 may supply D (5 bases each). The germline CDR1 and CDR2 sequences are PRHDT and FYEKMQ (reference sequence). CDR3 length: 15 residues. Trimming left V 5 bases short and J 3 bases short, with 14 bases between. The CDR3 reads CASSASGRNYNEQFF. The CDR3 DNA follows: TGTGCCAGCAGCGCATCGGGACGGAACTACAATGAGCAGTTCTTC.

This sequence joins TRBV5-6 and TRBJ2-7; D call uncertain. This CDR3 spans 13 amino acids. From germline, CDR1 is SGHDT and CDR2 YYEEEE. V lost 4 bases to trimming and J lost 2 bases, with 10 bases between them. This CDR3 reads CASSPSAPYEQYF. DNA of the CDR3: TGTGCCAGCAGCCCTTCGGCCCCCTACGAGCAGTACTTC.

The CDR3 loop reads CASSLNSYEQYF. For the CDR3, the DNA is TGTGCCAGCAGCCTTAACTCCTACGAGCAGTACTTC. The gene calls are TRBV14 and TRBJ2-7; D not resolved. Trimming shortened V by 4 bases and J by 0 bases, and 4 bases separated the two germline ends. CDR3 length equals 12 residues. CDR1 is SGHDN, CDR2 FVKESK, per germline.

This rearrangement joins TRBV13 to TRBJ1-4; D gene uncertain. The CDR3 covers 14 residues. V gave up 0 bases and J gave up 2 bases, with 4 bases separating them. CDR1 PRHDT and CDR2 FYEKMQ come from the germline V gene (reference sequence). The CDR3 DNA follows: TGTGCCAGCAGCTTAGGGGGGACTAATGAAAAACTGTTTTTT. The encoded protein is CASSLGGTNEKLFF. Filled out from reference TRBV13 and TRBJ1-4, the complete variable domain reads AAGVIQSPRHLIKEKRETATLKCYPIPRHDTVYWYQQGPGQDPQFLISFYEKMQSDKGSIPDRFSAQQFSDYHSELNMSSLELGDSALYFCASSLGGTNEKLFFGSGTQLSVL.

The rearrangement uses TRBV11-2 and TRBJ2-5; D is unresolved. The V gene's germline CDR1 is SGHAT and CDR2 FQNNGV. The CDR3 totals 12 residues. Between the trimmed V and J ends, which lost 6 bases and 4 bases, there was a span of 9 bases. For the CDR3, the DNA is TGTGCCAGCAGAACTCTCCCAGAGACCCAGTACTTC. Residues: CASRTLPETQYF.

The V and J genes are TRBV13 and TRBJ2-3; 13 bases match TRBD2. The CDR3 contains 16 residues. Germline V CDR1 and CDR2: PRHDT, FYEKMQ (reference sequence). The junction had 8 bases not matched to a gene; V was cut back by 5 bases and J by 6 bases. This chain's CDR3 is CASSLGTSGKWDTQYF. The DNA of the CDR3 is TGTGCCAGCAGCCTCGGGACTAGCGGGAAATGGGATACGCAGTATTTT.

The chain employs TRBV29-1 and TRBJ2-2; D ambiguous. Germline V gene data show CDR1 as SQVTM and CDR2 as ANQGSEA. The CDR3 contains 12 residues. Trimming removed 0 bases at V and 7 bases at J, with 6 bases between. CDR3 in amino acids: CSVEDLGGELFF. DNA for the CDR3: TGCAGCGTTGAAGATCTGGGCGGGGAGCTGTTTTTT.